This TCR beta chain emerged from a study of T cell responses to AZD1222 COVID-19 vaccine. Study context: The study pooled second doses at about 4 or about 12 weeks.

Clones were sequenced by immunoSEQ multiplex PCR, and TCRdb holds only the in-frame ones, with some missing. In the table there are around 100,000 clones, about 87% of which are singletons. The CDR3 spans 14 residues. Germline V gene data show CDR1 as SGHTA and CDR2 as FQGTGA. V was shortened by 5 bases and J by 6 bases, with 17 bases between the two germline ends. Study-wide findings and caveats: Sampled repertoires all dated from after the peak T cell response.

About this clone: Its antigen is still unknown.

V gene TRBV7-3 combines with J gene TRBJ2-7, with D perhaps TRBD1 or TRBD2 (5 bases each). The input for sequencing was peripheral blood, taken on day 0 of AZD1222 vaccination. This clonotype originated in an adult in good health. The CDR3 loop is CASSVNGAGGEQYF. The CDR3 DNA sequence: TGTGCCAGCAGCGTTAACGGGGCGGGTGGCGAGCAGTACTTC.